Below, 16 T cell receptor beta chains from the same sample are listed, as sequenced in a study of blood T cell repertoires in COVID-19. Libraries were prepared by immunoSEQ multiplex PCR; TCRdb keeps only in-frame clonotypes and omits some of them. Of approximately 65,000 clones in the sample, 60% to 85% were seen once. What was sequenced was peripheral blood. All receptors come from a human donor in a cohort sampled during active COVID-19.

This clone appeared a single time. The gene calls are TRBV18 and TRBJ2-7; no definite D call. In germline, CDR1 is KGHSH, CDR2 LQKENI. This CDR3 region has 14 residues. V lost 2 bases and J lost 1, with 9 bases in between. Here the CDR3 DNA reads TGTGCCAGCTCACCAAGCCCGGTTTCCTACGAGCAGTACTTC. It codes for CASSPSPVSYEQYF. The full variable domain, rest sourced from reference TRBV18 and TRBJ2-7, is NAGVMQNPRHLVRRRGQEARLRCSPMKGHSHVYWYRQLPEEGLKFMVYLQKENIIDESGMPKERFSAEFPKEGPSILRIQQVVRGDSAAYFCASSPSPVSYEQYFGPGTRLTVT.

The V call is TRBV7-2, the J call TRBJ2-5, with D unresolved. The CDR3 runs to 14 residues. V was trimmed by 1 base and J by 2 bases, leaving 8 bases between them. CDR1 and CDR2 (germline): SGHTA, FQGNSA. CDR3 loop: CASSLGRQQETQYF. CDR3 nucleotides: TGTGCCAGCAGCTTAGGGCGGCAGCAAGAGACCCAGTACTTC.

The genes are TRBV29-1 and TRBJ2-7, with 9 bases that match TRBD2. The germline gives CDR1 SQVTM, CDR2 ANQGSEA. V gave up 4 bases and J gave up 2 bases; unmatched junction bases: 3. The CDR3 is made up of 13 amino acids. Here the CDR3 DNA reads TGCAGCGTTGGGGTAGCGGGAGCCTACGAGCAGTACTTC. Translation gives CSVGVAGAYEQYF.

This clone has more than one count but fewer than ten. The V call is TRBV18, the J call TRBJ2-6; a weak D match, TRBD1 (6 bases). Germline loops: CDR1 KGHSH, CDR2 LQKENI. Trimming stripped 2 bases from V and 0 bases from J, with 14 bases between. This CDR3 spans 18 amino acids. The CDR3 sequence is CASSPAGAPGSGANVLTF. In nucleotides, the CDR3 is TGTGCCAGCTCACCAGCAGGGGCGCCGGGCTCTGGGGCCAACGTCCTGACTTTC. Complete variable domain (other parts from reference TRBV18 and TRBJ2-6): NAGVMQNPRHLVRRRGQEARLRCSPMKGHSHVYWYRQLPEEGLKFMVYLQKENIIDESGMPKERFSAEFPKEGPSILRIQQVVRGDSAAYFCASSPAGAPGSGANVLTFGAGSRLTVL.

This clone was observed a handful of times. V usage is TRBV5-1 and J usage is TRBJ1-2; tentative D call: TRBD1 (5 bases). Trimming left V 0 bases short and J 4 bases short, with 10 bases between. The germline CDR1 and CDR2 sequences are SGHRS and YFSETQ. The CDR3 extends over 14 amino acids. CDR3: CASSLDQGSYGYTF. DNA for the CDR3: TGCGCCAGCAGCTTGGATCAGGGTAGCTATGGCTACACCTTC.

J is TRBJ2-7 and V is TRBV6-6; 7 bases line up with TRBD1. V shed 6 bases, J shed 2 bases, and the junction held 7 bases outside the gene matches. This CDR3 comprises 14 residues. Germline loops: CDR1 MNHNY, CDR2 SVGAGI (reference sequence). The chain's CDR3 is CASSTNRGTYEQYF. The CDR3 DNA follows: TGTGCCAGCAGCACTAACAGGGGCACCTACGAGCAGTACTTC.

The CDR3 region is CSVSPTGVGNEQFF. The DNA of the CDR3 is TGCAGCGTGAGCCCGACGGGGGTGGGCAATGAGCAGTTCTTC. V usage is TRBV29-1 and J usage is TRBJ2-1, with D maybe TRBD2 (6 bases). Germline lookup yields CDR1 SQVTM and CDR2 ANQGSEA. This CDR3 is 14 amino acids long. V shed 6 bases and J shed 6 bases, with 18 bases lying between them.

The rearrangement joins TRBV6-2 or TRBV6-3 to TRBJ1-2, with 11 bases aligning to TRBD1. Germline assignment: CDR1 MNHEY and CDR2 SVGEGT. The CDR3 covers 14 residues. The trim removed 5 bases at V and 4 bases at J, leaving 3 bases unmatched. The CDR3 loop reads CASSQDRGLYGYTF. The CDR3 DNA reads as TGTGCCAGCAGTCAGGACAGGGGGCTCTATGGCTACACCTTC.

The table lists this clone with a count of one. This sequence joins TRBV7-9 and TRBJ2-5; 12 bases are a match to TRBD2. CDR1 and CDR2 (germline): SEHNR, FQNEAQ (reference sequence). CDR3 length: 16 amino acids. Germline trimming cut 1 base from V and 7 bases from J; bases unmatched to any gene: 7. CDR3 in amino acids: CASSLGGTSGGRTQYF. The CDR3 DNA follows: TGTGCCAGCAGCTTAGGCGGAACTAGCGGGGGGAGGACCCAGTACTTC.

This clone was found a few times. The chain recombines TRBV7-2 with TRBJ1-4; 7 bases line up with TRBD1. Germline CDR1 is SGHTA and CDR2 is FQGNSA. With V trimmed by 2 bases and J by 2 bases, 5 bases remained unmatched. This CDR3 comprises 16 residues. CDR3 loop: CASSLQGGLTNEKLFF. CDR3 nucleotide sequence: TGTGCCAGCAGCTTACAAGGGGGCTTGACTAATGAAAAACTGTTTTTT.

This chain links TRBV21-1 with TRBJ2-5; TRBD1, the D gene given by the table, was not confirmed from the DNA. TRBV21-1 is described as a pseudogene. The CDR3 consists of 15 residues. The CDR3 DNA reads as TGTGCCAGCAGCAAAACAGGGGAGATGTGGGAGACCCAGTACTTC. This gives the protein CASSKTGEMWETQYF.

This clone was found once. CDR3 sequence (DNA): TGTGCCAGCAGCTTAGACAGGTATAATGAGCAGTTCTTC. This codes for CASSLDRYNEQFF. This sequence joins TRBV5-4 and TRBJ2-1, with D perhaps TRBD1 (6 bases). Per germline, CDR1 SGHNT and CDR2 YYREEE (reference sequence). The CDR3 is 13 amino acids. V was shortened by 2 bases and J by 7 bases, with 10 bases between the two germline ends.

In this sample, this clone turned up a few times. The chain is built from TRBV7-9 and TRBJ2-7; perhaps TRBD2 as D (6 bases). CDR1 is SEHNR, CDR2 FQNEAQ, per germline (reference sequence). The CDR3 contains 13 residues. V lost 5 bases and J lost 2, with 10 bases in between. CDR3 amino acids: CASSPGRTYEQYF. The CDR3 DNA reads TGTGCCAGCAGCCCGGGGAGGACCTACGAGCAGTACTTC. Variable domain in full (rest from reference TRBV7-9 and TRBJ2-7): DTGVSQNPRHKITKRGQNVTFRCDPISEHNRLYWYRQTLGQGPEFLTYFQNEAQLEKSRLLSDRFSAERPKGSFSTLEIQRTEQGDSAMYLCASSPGRTYEQYFGPGTRLTVT.

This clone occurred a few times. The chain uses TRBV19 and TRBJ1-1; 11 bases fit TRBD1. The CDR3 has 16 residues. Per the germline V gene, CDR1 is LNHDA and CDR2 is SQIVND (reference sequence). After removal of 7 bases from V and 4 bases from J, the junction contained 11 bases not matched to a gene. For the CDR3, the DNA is TGTGCCAGTACCCAAGAGGCAGGGACAGGGGGCACTGAAGCTTTCTTT. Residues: CASTQEAGTGGTEAFF.

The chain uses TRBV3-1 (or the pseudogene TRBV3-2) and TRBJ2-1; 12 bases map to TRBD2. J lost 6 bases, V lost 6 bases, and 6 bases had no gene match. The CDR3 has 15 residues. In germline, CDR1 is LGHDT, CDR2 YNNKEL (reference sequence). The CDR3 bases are TGTGCCAGCAGTCGACTAGCGGGAGTTGGCAATGAGCAGTTCTTC. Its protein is CASSRLAGVGNEQFF.

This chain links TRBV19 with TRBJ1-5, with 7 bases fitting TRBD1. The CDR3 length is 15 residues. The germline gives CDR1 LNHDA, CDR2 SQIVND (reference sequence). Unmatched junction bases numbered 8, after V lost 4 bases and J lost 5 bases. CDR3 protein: CASSRQGGSDQPQHF. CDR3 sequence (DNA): TGTGCCAGTAGTAGACAGGGTGGTTCGGATCAGCCCCAGCATTTT.